This TCR beta chain was sequenced during a study of CD8 T cells in ankylosing spondylitis. Notes on the study in general: Researchers report that disease-linked clones proved CD8+ and relatively rare in peripheral blood. It was reported that disease-linked clones were significantly enriched in matched ankylosing spondylitis synovial fluid. Prior literature has documented some motif variants in synovial fluid and blood from reactive arthritis. What seemed typical of ankylosing spondylitis blood was a TCR beta motif built from roughly eight highly homologous variants.

Generation of TCR beta libraries employed quantitative 5'-RACE incorporating molecular barcodes. TCRdb re-called the 5' RACE reads through MiXCR, storing one row per CDR3 protein. The sample includes roughly 440,000 distinct CDR3 sequences, roughly 15% seen only once; the top ten take just over 1%. Points on this clonotype: Its target is unknown.

The CDR3 contains 11 residues. Per germline, CDR1 SQVTM and CDR2 ANQGSEA. The V gene lost 3 bases and the J gene lost 8 bases, with 10 bases spanning the gap. The chain has TRBV29-1 and TRBJ1-1, with D perhaps matching TRBD1 (6 bases). The sequenced material came from blood, either unsorted or a sorted T cell fraction (not recorded which). The origin of this receptor is a male donor with ankylosing spondylitis. The CDR3 region is CSVDRGMEAFF. CDR3 coding DNA: TGCAGCGTTGATAGGGGGATGGAAGCTTTCTTT.